The clone carrying this TCR beta chain has only one observation. Per the original methods: Estimated nucleated cell counts came from reference gene primer amplification. Generated by immunoSEQ multiplex PCR, the TCRdb table keeps only in-frame clones and is missing some. V and J calls and clone size are as listed in that table; D and trimming were resolved from the DNA. The sample carries some 260,000 clones, 70% to 90% recorded once. Participant-reported clinical history was the basis for cohort assignment. Donors in Cohort 3 counted as recovered after two negative PCRs, clearance, or symptom resolution. This specimen belongs to a study of blood T cell repertoires in COVID-19. Study summary: PBMCs, B-cell-depleted T cells, or T cells were the source of the cDNA or gDNA that made up the material.

This sequence originates from a man in his forties or fifties who had recovered from COVID-19. The sequencing input was PBMCs or T cells enriched from blood (not recorded which).

In DNA, the CDR3 is TGTGCCTGGAGTGTAGTCCAGGGGGGAAACACCATATATTTT. It is translated as CAWSVVQGGNTIYF. The chain has TRBV30 and TRBJ1-3; D is possibly TRBD1 (6 bases). The CDR3 loop spans 14 amino acids. Trimming shortened V by 0 bases and J by 4 bases, and 10 bases separated the two germline ends. Germline lookup yields CDR1 GTSNPN and CDR2 SVGIG (reference sequence). Complete variable domain (other parts from reference TRBV30 and TRBJ1-3): SQTIHQWPATLVQPVGSPLSLECTVEGTSNPNLYWYRQAAGRGLQLLFYSVGIGQISSEVPQNLSASRPQDRQFILSSKKLLLSDSGFYLCAWSVVQGGNTIYFGEGSWLTVV.